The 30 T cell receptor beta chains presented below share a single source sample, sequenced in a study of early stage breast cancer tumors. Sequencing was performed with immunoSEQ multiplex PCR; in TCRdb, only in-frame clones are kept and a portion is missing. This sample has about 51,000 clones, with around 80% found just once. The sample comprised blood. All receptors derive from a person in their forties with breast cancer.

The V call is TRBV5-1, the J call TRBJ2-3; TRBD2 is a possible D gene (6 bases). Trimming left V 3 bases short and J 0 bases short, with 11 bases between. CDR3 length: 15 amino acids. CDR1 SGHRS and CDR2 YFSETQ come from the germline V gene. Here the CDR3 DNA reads TGCGCCAGCAGCTACAGCGGGTCTAGCACAGATACGCAGTATTTT. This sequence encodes CASSYSGSSTDTQYF.

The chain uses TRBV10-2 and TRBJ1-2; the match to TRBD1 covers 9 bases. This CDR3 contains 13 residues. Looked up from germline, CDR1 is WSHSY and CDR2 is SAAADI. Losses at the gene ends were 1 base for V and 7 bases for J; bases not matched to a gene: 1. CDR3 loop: CASSEWDRAGYTF. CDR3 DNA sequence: TGCGCCAGCAGTGAGTGGGACAGGGCTGGCTACACCTTC.

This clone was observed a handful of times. As DNA, the CDR3 is TGTGCCAGCAGCGAAGGGGGACGGCTAAGCACCTTC. Amino acids: CASSEGGRLSTF. The rearrangement uses TRBV7-8 and TRBJ1-2; perhaps TRBD1 as D (6 bases). The ends were cut back, 5 bases at V and 13 bases at J, with 17 bases in the middle. Germline loops: CDR1 SGHVS, CDR2 FQNEAQ. The CDR3 covers 12 residues.

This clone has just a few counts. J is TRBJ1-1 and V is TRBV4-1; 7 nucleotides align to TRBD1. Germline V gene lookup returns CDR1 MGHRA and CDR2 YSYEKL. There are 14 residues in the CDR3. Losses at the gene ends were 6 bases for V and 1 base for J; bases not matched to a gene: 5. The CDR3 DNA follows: TGCGCCAGCAGTCGTGACAGGGAGAACACTGAAGCTTTCTTT. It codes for CASSRDRENTEAFF.

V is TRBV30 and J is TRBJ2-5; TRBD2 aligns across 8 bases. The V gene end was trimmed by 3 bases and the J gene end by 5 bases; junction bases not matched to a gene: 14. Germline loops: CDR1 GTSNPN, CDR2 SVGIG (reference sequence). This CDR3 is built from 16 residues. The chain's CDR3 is CAWSGGGGFVGETQYF. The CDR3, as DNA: TGTGCCTGGAGCGGGGGGGGAGGTTTCGTTGGCGAGACCCAGTACTTC.

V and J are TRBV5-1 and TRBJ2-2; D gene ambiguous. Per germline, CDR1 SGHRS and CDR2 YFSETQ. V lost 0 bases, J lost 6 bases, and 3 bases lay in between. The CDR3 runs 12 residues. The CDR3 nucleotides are TGCGCCAGCAGCTTGGCCCCCGGGGAGCTGTTTTTT. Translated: CASSLAPGELFF.

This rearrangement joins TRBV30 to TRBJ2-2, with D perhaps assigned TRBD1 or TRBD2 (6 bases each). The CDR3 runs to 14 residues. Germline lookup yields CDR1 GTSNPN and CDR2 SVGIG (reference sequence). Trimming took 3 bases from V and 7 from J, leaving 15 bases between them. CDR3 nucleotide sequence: TGTGCCTGGAGCCAGGGGACTTCCTTCGGGGAGCTGTTTTTT. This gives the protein CAWSQGTSFGELFF.

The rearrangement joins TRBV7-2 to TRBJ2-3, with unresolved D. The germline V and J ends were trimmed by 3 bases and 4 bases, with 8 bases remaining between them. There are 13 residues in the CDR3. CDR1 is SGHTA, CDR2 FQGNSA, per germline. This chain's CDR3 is CASSLITADTQYF. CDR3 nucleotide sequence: TGTGCCAGCAGCTTGATCACTGCAGATACGCAGTATTTT.

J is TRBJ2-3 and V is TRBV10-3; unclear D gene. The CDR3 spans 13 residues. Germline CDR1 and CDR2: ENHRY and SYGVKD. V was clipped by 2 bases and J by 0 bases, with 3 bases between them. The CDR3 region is CAISEDSTDTQYF. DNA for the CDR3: TGTGCCATCAGTGAGGACAGCACAGATACGCAGTATTTT.

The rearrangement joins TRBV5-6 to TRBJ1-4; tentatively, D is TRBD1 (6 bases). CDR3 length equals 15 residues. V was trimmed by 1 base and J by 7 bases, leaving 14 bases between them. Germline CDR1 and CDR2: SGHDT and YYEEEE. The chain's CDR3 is CASSLPGEGIEKLFF. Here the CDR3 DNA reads TGTGCCAGCAGCTTGCCAGGGGAGGGGATTGAAAAACTGTTTTTT.

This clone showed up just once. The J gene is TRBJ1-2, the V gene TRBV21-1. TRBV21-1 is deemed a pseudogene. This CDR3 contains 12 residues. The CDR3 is CASSRTAYGYTF. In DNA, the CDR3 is TGTGCCAGCAGCCGGACGGCCTATGGCTACACCTTC.

CDR3 DNA: TGTGCCAGCAGCTTAGCCTTAGCGGTTGACGAGCAGTACTTC. It is translated as CASSLALAVDEQYF. This chain uses TRBV7-9 with TRBJ2-7, with D possibly matching TRBD2 (6 bases). Germline values: CDR1 SEHNR, CDR2 FQNEAQ (reference sequence). The germline V and J ends were trimmed by 0 bases and 5 bases, with 11 bases remaining between them. There are 14 residues in the CDR3.

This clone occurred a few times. DNA for the CDR3: TGTGCCACCTCAGGGAATGAAAAACTGTTTTTT. This encodes CATSGNEKLFF. This sequence joins TRBV19 and TRBJ1-4; a weak D match, TRBD1 (5 bases). Trimming cost V 10 bases and J 5 bases, with 8 bases left between them. This CDR3 is 11 amino acids long. CDR1 and CDR2 (germline): LNHDA, SQIVND (reference sequence).

This CDR3 reads CASRPTQGAKYPEAFF. In DNA, the CDR3 is TGTGCCAGTAGGCCTACACAGGGGGCGAAATACCCTGAAGCTTTCTTT. This sequence joins TRBV19 and TRBJ1-1, with 9 positions matching TRBD1. In germline, CDR1 is LNHDA, CDR2 SQIVND (reference sequence). Unmatched junction bases numbered 14, after V lost 6 bases and J lost 6 bases. This CDR3 spans 16 amino acids.

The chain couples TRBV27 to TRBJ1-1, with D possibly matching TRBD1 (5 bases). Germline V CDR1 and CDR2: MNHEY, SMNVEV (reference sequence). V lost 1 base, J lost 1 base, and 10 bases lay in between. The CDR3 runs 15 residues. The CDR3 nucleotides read TGTGCCAGCAGTTTATTGGGGCCGGCGAACACTGAAGCTTTCTTT. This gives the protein CASSLLGPANTEAFF.

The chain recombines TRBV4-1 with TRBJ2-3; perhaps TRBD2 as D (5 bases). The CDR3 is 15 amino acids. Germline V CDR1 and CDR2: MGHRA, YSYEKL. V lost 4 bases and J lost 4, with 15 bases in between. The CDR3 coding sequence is TGCGCCAGCAGCCGGCTTTCCGGGATCTCAGATACGCAGTATTTT. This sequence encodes CASSRLSGISDTQYF.

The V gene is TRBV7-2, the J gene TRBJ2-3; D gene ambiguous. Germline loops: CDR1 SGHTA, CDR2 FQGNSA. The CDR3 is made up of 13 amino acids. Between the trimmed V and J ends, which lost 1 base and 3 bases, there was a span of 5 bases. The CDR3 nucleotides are TGTGCCAGCAGCTTAGATGTAACAGATACGCAGTATTTT. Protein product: CASSLDVTDTQYF.

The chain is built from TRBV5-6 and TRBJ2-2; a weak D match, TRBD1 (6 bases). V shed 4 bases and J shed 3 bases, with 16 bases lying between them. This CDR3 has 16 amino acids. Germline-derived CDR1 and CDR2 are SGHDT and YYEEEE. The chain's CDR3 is CASSSLTGYDTGELFF. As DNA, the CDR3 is TGTGCCAGCAGCAGTTTAACAGGGTACGACACCGGGGAGCTGTTTTTT.

The CDR3 DNA reads as TGTGCCAGCAGCGAGGGGGGTGTTTGGGGCCAAGAGACCCAGTACTTC. Translating gives CASSEGGVWGQETQYF. The V call is TRBV13, the J call TRBJ2-5, with D perhaps assigned TRBD1 or TRBD2 (6 bases each). This CDR3 has 16 amino acids. With 5 bases removed from V and 1 base from J, the gap between germline ends came to 17 bases. CDR1 and CDR2 (germline): PRHDT, FYEKMQ (reference sequence).

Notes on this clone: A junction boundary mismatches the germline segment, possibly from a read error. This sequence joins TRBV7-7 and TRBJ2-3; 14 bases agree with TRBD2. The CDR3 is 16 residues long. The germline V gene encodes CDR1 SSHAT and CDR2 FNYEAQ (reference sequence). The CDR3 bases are TGTGCTAGCAGCCCGGGACTAGCGGGAGCCCCAGATACGCAGTATTTT. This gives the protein CASSPGLAGAPDTQYF.

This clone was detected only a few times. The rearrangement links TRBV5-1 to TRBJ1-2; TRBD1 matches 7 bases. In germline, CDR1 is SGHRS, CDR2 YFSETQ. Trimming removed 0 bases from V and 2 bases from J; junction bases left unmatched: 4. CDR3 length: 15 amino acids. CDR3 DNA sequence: TGCGCCAGCAGCTTGGCCGGGACAGCGAACTATGGCTACACCTTC. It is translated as CASSLAGTANYGYTF.

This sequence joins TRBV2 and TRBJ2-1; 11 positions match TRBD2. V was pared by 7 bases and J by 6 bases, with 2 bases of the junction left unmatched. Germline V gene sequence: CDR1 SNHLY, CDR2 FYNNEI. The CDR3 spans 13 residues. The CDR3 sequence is CASMLAGGNEQFF. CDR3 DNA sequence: TGTGCCAGCATGCTAGCGGGAGGCAATGAGCAGTTCTTC.

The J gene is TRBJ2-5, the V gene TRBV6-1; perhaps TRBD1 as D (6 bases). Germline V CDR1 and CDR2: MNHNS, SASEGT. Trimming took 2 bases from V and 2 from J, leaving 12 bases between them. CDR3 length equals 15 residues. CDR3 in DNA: TGTGCCAGCAGTGAATCAAGGACAGAGCAAGAGACCCAGTACTTC. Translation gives CASSESRTEQETQYF.

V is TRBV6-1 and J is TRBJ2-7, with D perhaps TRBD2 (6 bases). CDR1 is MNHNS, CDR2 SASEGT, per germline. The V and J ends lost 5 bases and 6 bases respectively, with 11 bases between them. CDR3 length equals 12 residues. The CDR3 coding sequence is TGTGCCAGCAGTCAACTGGAGGGCGAGCAGTACTTC. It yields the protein CASSQLEGEQYF.

The CDR3 DNA sequence: TGTGCCAGCATTGACGGACAGGGCCGGGCAGATACGCAGTATTTT. It is translated as CASIDGQGRADTQYF. The rearrangement links TRBV6-1 to TRBJ2-3; 8 bases map to TRBD1. The CDR3 loop spans 15 amino acids. V dropped 7 bases and J dropped 4; count of bases not matched to a gene: 10. In germline, CDR1 is MNHNS, CDR2 SASEGT.

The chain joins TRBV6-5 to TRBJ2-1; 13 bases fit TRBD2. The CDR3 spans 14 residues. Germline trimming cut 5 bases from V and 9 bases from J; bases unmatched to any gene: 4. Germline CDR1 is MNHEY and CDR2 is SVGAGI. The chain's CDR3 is CASSRTSGSGEQFF. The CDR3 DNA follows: TGTGCCAGCAGTCGGACTAGCGGGAGTGGTGAGCAGTTCTTC.

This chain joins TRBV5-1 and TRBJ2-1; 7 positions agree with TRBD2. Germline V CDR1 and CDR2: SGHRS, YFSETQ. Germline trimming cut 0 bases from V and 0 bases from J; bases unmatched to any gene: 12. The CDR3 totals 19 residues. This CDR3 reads CASSLGTAGRLSSYNEQFF. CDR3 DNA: TGCGCCAGCAGCTTGGGCACAGCGGGGCGCCTGAGCTCCTACAATGAGCAGTTCTTC.

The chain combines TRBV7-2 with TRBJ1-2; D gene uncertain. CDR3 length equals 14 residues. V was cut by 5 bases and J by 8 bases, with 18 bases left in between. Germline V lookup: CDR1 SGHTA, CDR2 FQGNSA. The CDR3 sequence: CASSLSGLGPGYTF. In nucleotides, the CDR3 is TGTGCCAGCAGCCTCAGTGGGTTGGGTCCGGGCTACACCTTC.

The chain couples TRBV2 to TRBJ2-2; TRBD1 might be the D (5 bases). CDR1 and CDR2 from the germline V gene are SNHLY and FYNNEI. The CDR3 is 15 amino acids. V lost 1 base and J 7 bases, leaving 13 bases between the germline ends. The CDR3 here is CASSEVRRDSGELFF. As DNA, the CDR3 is TGTGCCAGCAGTGAAGTCCGGAGAGACAGCGGGGAGCTGTTTTTT. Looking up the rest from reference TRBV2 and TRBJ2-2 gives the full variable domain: EPEVTQTPSHQVTQMGQEVILRCVPISNHLYFYWYRQILGQKVEFLVSFYNNEISEKSEIFDDQFSVERPDGSNFTLKIRSTKLEDSAMYFCASSEVRRDSGELFFGEGSRLTVL.

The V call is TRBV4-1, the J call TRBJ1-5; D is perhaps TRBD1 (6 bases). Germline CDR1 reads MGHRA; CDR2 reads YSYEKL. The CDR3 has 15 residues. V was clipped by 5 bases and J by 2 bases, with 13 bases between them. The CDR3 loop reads CASSETGRGNQPQHF. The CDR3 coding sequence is TGCGCCAGCAGCGAAACAGGGAGGGGCAATCAGCCCCAGCATTTT.